The 15 T cell receptor beta chains given below trace back to one sample, sequenced in a study of cytomegalovirus exposure and HLA in healthy donors. TCRdb keeps only in-frame clones here, not all; method: immunoSEQ multiplex PCR. Of 150,000 or so clones listed, 89% are singletons. The material sequenced was PBMCs. Receptors were obtained from a woman aged 18-29 years in good health and CMV-seronegative.

This chain connects TRBV20-1 to TRBJ2-7, with D tentatively TRBD1 (6 bases). The V and J ends lost 6 bases and 6 bases respectively, with 12 bases between them. Germline V gene lookup returns CDR1 DFQATT and CDR2 SNEGSKA (reference sequence). CDR3 length: 11 residues. CDR3 bases: TGCAGTGCCAGACAGGTCGGCGAGCAGTACTTC. It encodes CSARQVGEQYF.

This sequence joins TRBV9 and TRBJ2-1; 7 bases fit TRBD2. Trimming removed 4 bases from V and 0 bases from J; junction bases left unmatched: 7. Per the germline V gene, CDR1 is SGDLS and CDR2 is YYNGEE. The CDR3 totals 16 residues. CDR3: CASSPPQRGSYNEQFF. The DNA of the CDR3 is TGTGCCAGCAGCCCCCCCCAGCGGGGCTCCTACAATGAGCAGTTCTTC. Full variable domain (missing parts from reference TRBV9 and TRBJ2-1): DSGVTQTPKHLITATGQRVTLRCSPRSGDLSVYWYQQSLDQGLQFLIQYYNGEERAKGNILERFSAQQFPDLHSELNLSSLELGDSALYFCASSPPQRGSYNEQFFGPGTRLTVL.

The chain links TRBV7-2 to TRBJ1-2, with no clear D. V lost 4 bases, J lost 2 bases, and 5 bases lay in between. The germline V gene encodes CDR1 SGHTA and CDR2 FQGNSA. This CDR3 is 12 amino acids long. The CDR3 DNA reads as TGTGCCAGCAGCTCCACAAACTATGGCTACACCTTC. This sequence encodes CASSSTNYGYTF.

This chain uses TRBV20-1 with TRBJ1-4, with D possibly being TRBD1 (5 bases). V was cut by 6 bases and J by 10 bases, with 12 bases left in between. The CDR3 is 11 residues long. Germline CDR1 reads DFQATT; CDR2 reads SNEGSKA (reference sequence). CDR3 nucleotides: TGCAGTGCCCGGTCGGGGGGAAAACTGTTTTTT. It codes for CSARSGGKLFF.

The chain joins TRBV10-3 to TRBJ2-7; 7 bases agree with TRBD1. This CDR3 has 13 amino acids. V lost 6 bases, J lost 4 bases, and 6 bases stayed unmatched. Germline V gives CDR1 ENHRY, CDR2 SYGVKD. CDR3 residues: CAIREGTEYEQYF. In DNA, the CDR3 is TGTGCCATCAGGGAAGGGACAGAGTACGAGCAGTACTTC.

This chain links TRBV2 with TRBJ2-7; 7 positions match TRBD1. Germline V gene lookup returns CDR1 SNHLY and CDR2 FYNNEI. V trimming: 6 bases; J trimming: 2 bases; junction bases outside the gene matches: 4. The CDR3 consists of 13 residues. The CDR3 spells CASRGTATYEQYF. In DNA, the CDR3 is TGTGCCAGCAGGGGGACAGCTACCTACGAGCAGTACTTC.

This chain links TRBV6-1 with TRBJ1-5; TRBD1 agrees at 7 bases. J gave up 5 bases and V 6 bases, and 10 bases lay outside the gene matches. Germline lookup yields CDR1 MNHNS and CDR2 SASEGT. The CDR3 spans 15 residues. DNA of the CDR3: TGTGCCAGCAGCACGGACGACACAGGGGATCAGCCCCAGCATTTT. It yields the protein CASSTDDTGDQPQHF.

This chain joins TRBV6-1 and TRBJ1-2; D remains unclear. The CDR3 is made up of 14 amino acids. CDR1 and CDR2 from the germline V gene are MNHNS and SASEGT. V was cut by 6 bases and J by 3 bases, with 14 bases left in between. CDR3 DNA: TGTGCCAGCAGGATAGCCCGGTCGGACTATGGCTACACCTTC. Amino acid sequence: CASRIARSDYGYTF.

CDR3: CASSPNRVDTQYF. CDR3 coding DNA: TGTGCCAGCAGCCCGAACCGAGTGGATACGCAGTATTTT. The chain couples TRBV7-9 to TRBJ2-3; D gene uncertain. The germline CDR1 and CDR2 sequences are SEHNR and FQNEAQ (reference sequence). Trimming left V 5 bases short and J 6 bases short, with 12 bases between. This CDR3 has 13 amino acids.

This clone was detected only once. V usage is TRBV9 and J usage is TRBJ2-3; D gene unclear. Trimming removed 0 bases from V and 0 bases from J, with 8 bases in between. Germline V CDR1 and CDR2: SGDLS, YYNGEE. The CDR3 totals 15 residues. The CDR3 protein is CASSVGWASTDTQYF. DNA for the CDR3: TGTGCCAGCAGCGTAGGGTGGGCCAGCACAGATACGCAGTATTTT.

The V call is TRBV27, the J call TRBJ1-2; perhaps TRBD1 as D (5 bases). The V gene lost 0 bases and the J gene lost 3 bases, with 20 bases spanning the gap. This CDR3 comprises 18 residues. Germline loops: CDR1 MNHEY, CDR2 SMNVEV (reference sequence). As DNA, the CDR3 is TGTGCCAGCAGTTTATCCGGTCCCGGCGGGGCAGTTTACTATGGCTACACCTTC. Protein: CASSLSGPGGAVYYGYTF.

In regard to this clone: Relative to the germline gene, one junction end is altered; a read error may explain this. The rearrangement uses TRBV19 and TRBJ2-5, with D perhaps TRBD1 (6 bases). This CDR3 is built from 13 residues. The germline CDR1 and CDR2 sequences are LNHDA and SQIVND (reference sequence). The CDR3 sequence: CASSGTTQGTQYF. The CDR3 DNA reads as TGTGCCAGTAGCGGGACAACCCAAGGGACCCAGTACTTC.

This clone appeared a single time. This chain uses TRBV14 with TRBJ2-7; D is perhaps TRBD2 (7 bases). V was trimmed by 3 bases and J by 4 bases, leaving 10 bases between them. Germline V gene sequence: CDR1 SGHDN, CDR2 FVKESK. This CDR3 comprises 13 residues. The CDR3 sequence: CASSQGGGYEQYF. In DNA, the CDR3 is TGTGCCAGCAGCCAGGGAGGGGGGTACGAGCAGTACTTC.

This clone has just a few counts. The V call is TRBV7-9, the J call TRBJ1-5; 8 bases match TRBD1. This CDR3 comprises 13 residues. Germline assignment: CDR1 SEHNR and CDR2 FQNEAQ (reference sequence). Trimming removed 6 bases from V and 2 bases from J; junction bases left unmatched: 0. CDR3 sequence: CASRGQGNQPQHF. CDR3 in DNA: TGTGCCAGCAGGGGACAGGGCAATCAGCCCCAGCATTTT.

This chain links TRBV27 with TRBJ2-4; 8 bases fit TRBD1. V shed 5 bases and J 1 base; nucleotides not matched to a gene: 13. This CDR3 comprises 18 residues. Germline V gene data show CDR1 as MNHEY and CDR2 as SMNVEV (reference sequence). The CDR3 DNA is TGTGCCAGCAGTCCCCAGGGGGCGCGGGGTAGTGCCAAAAACATTCAGTACTTC. Amino acid sequence: CASSPQGARGSAKNIQYF.